This T cell receptor beta chain was identified during a study of cytomegalovirus exposure and HLA in healthy donors. The study, taken as a whole, reports: Per a prior analysis, the majority of TCR beta V segments were productive roughly 90% or roughly 30% of the time. Over 150 TCR beta chains were listed as cytomegalovirus-associated.

The PCR was carried out with 60 Vbeta primers and 13 Jbeta primers. Authors' data handling: A follow-up analysis tallied about 80 million unique TCR beta chains, 9 million to 11 million shared. Clones were sequenced by immunoSEQ multiplex PCR, and TCRdb holds only the in-frame ones, with some missing. The DNA gave D and trimming, while V, J and clone size come from that table. The data show 200,000 or so clones, 84% seen once. A word on this clone: Its antigen is not known.

The sequenced material came from PBMCs. This receptor was taken from a boy aged 10-17 years in good health and CMV-seronegative.

CDR3 protein: CASSDSPGGAHTEAFF. The CDR3 coding sequence is TGTGCCAGCAGTGATAGTCCTGGAGGGGCGCACACTGAAGCTTTCTTT. The genes are TRBV6-4 and TRBJ1-1; D perhaps matches TRBD1 (5 bases). CDR3 length: 16 residues. The germline gives CDR1 MRHNA, CDR2 SNTAGT. Trimming shortened V by 3 bases and J by 3 bases, and 17 bases separated the two germline ends.